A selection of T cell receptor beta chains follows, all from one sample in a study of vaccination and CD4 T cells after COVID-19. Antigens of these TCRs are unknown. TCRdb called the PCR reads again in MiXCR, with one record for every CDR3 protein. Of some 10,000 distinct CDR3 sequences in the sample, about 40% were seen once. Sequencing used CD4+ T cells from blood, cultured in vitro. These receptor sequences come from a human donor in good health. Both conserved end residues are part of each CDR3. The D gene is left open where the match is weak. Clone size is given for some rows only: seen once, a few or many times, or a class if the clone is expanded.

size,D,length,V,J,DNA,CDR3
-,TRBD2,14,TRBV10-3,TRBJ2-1,TGTGCCATCCGCCGGACTAGCGGAGACAATGAGCAGTTCTTC,CAIRRTSGDNEQFF
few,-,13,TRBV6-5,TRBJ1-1,TGTGCCAGCAGTTACACAGGGACCCTTGAAGCTTTCTTT,CASSYTGTLEAFF
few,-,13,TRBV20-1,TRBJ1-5,TGCAGTGCTAGAGAAGCATCGGGGAAACCCCAGCATTTT,CSAREASGKPQHF
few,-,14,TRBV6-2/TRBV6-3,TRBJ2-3,TGTGCCAGCAAAGGCAGAGCCAGCACAGATACGCAGTATTTT,CASKGRASTDTQYF
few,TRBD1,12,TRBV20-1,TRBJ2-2,TGCAGCGGACAGGGAGGACCCGGGGAGCTGTTTTTT,CSGQGGPGELFF
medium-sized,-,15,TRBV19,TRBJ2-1,TGTGCCAGTAGTGAAATTCGTAGCTCCTACAATGAGCAGTTCTTC,CASSEIRSSYNEQFF
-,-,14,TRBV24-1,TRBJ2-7,TGTGCCACCAGTGGTCGGGACGGCAACTACGAGCAGTACTTC,CATSGRDGNYEQYF
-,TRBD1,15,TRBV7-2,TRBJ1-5,TGTGCCAGCAGCCTACAGGGGCTTCTGGGGCAGCCCCAGCATTTT,CASSLQGLLGQPQHF
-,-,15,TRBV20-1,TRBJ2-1,TGCAGTGCTAGTCACTGGGGTTGGGTCAGCAATGAGCAGTTCTTC,CSASHWGWVSNEQFF
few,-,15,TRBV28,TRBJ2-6,TGTGCCAGCAACTTCGGGGGATCTGGGGCCAACGTCCTGACTTTC,CASNFGGSGANVLTF
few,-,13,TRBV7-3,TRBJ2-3,TGTGCCAGCAGCTCCGGCGGTGTAGATACGCAGTATTTT,CASSSGGVDTQYF
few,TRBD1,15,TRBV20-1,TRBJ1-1,TGCAGTGCTGGTACAGGGGGCGCGGGGAACACTGAAGCTTTCTTT,CSAGTGGAGNTEAFF
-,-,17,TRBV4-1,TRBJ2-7,TGCGCCAGCAGCCAAGAAGGGCGCCGGGCGGGATCCTACGAGCAGTACTTC,CASSQEGRRAGSYEQYF
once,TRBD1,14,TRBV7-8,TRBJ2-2,TGTGCCAGCAGCTTAGAGGGACAGACCCGAGAGCTGTTTTTT,CASSLEGQTRELFF
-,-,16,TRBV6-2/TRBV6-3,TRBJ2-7,TGTGCCAGCAGTTACTCGACCGACCTAGCTTCCTACGAGCAGTACTTC,CASSYSTDLASYEQYF
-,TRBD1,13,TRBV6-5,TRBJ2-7,TGTGCCAGCAGTTACTCGAGTTTTACAGGGGAGTACTTC,CASSYSSFTGEYF
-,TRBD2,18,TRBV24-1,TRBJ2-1,TGTGCCACCAGTGCCCCTAGGGTGGGAGGGAGCTCCTACAATGAGCAGTTCTTC,CATSAPRVGGSSYNEQFF
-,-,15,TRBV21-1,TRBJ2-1,TGTGCCAGCAGCAAGAGTAGCGGGAGGGCGCCTGAGCAGTTCTTC,CASSKSSGRAPEQFF
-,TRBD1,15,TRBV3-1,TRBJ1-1,TGTGCCAGCAGCCAACGGGGACAGGGGAATACTGAAGCTTTCTTT,CASSQRGQGNTEAFF
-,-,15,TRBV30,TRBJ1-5,TGTGCCTGGAGTATGGGACAACGGGGGAATCAGCCCCAGCATTTT,CAWSMGQRGNQPQHF
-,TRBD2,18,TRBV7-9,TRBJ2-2,TGTGCCAGCAGCCTCGGGACTAGCGGGAGGGCGAACACCGGGGAGCTGTTTTTT,CASSLGTSGRANTGELFF
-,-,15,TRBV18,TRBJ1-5,TGTGCCAGCTCACCAAAGGGGGGGCGATTCGAGCCCCAGCATTTT,CASSPKGGRFEPQHF
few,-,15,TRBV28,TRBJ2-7,TGTGCCAGCAGCCCCCCGGGATTGAACTTATACGAGCAGTACTTC,CASSPPGLNLYEQYF
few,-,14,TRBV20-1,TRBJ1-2,TGCAGTGCTAGAACGGCCTATCCCAACTATGGCTACACCTTC,CSARTAYPNYGYTF
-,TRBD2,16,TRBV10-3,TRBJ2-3,TGTGCCATCAGTGAGGCTGGGCTAGCGGGGTTAGATACGCAGTATTTT,CAISEAGLAGLDTQYF
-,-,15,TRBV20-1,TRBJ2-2,TGCAGTGCTAGAAAGGGTACCGGAGGCACCGGGGAGCTGTTTTTT,CSARKGTGGTGELFF
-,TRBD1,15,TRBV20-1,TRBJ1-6,TGCAGTGCTCGAACCGGGACAGGGGGCTCTTCACCCCTCCACTTT,CSARTGTGGSSPLHF
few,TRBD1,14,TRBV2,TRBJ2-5,TGTGCCAGCAACCCGACAGGGGTAATGGAGACCCAGTACTTC,CASNPTGVMETQYF
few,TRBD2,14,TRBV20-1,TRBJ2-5,TGCAGTGCTCACCCGGGACTAACTCGAGAGACCCAGTACTTC,CSAHPGLTRETQYF
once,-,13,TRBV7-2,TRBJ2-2,TGTGCCAGCAGCCCCCAGGACACCGGGGAGCTGTTTTTT,CASSPQDTGELFF
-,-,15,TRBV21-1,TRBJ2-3,TGTGCCAGCAGCAAGGGGTTACAGAGCACAGATACGCAGTATTTT,CASSKGLQSTDTQYF
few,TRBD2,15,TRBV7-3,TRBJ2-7,TGTGCCAGCAGCTTAAGGGGAGGGATCGACTACGAGCAGTACTTC,CASSLRGGIDYEQYF
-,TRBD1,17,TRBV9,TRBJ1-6,TGTGCCAGCAGCGTATCCCCTGGACAGGTCGGCGGTTCACCCCTCCACTTT,CASSVSPGQVGGSPLHF
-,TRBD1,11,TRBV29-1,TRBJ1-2,TGCAGCGCGGGACAGAACTATGGCTACACCTTC,CSAGQNYGYTF
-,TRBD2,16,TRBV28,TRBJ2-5,TGTGCCAGCAGTCCGATGGGACTAGCGGGATGGGAGACCCAGTACTTC,CASSPMGLAGWETQYF
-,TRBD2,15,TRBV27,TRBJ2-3,TGTGCCAGCACCGGACTAGCGGGAAGCACAGATACGCAGTATTTT,CASTGLAGSTDTQYF
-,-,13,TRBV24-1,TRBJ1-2,TGTGCCACCAGTGATCCGAGGAAATATGGCTACACCTTC,CATSDPRKYGYTF
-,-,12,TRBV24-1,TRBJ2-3,TGTGCCACCAGTGATTTAACGGGTACGCAGTATTTT,CATSDLTGTQYF